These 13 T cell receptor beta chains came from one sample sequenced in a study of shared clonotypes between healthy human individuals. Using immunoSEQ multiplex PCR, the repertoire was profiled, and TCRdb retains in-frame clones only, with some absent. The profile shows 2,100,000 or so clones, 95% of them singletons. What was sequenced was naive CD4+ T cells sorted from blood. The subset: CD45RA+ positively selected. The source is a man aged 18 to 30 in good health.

The CDR3 coding sequence is TGCGCCAGCAGCGGCCTCAGGCCCCAGAATTTGTACAATGAGCAGTTCTTC. Translated, it gives CASSGLRPQNLYNEQFF. The rearrangement links TRBV5-1 to TRBJ2-1; D remains unclear. Germline CDR1 SGHRS, CDR2 YFSETQ. Trimming cost V 4 bases and J 4 bases, with 21 bases left between them. This CDR3 has 17 amino acids.

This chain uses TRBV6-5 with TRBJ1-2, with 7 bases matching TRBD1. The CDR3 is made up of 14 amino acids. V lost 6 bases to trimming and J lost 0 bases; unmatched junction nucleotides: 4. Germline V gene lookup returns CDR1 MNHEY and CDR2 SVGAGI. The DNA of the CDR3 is TGTGCCAGCAGAGGGACAGCCACTAACTATGGCTACACCTTC. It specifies CASRGTATNYGYTF.

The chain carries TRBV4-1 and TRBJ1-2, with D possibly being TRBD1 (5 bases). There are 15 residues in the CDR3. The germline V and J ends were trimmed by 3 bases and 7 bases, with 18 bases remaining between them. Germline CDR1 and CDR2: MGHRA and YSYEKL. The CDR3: CASSQSGTPLGGYTF. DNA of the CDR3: TGCGCCAGCAGCCAGTCCGGGACTCCCTTAGGTGGCTACACCTTC.

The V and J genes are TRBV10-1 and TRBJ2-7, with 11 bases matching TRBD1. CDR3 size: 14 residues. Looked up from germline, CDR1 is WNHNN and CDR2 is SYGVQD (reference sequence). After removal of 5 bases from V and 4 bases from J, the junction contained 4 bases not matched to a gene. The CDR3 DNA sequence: TGCGCCAGCAGTAAAGGACAGGGGGCTTACGAGCAGTACTTC. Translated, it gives CASSKGQGAYEQYF.

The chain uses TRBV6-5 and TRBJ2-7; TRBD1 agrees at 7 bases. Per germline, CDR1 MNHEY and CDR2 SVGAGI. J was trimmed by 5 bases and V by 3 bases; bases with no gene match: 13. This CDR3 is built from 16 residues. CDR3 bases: TGTGCCAGCAGTTATCGACAGGGAATCGTGAATCACGAGCAGTACTTC. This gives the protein CASSYRQGIVNHEQYF.

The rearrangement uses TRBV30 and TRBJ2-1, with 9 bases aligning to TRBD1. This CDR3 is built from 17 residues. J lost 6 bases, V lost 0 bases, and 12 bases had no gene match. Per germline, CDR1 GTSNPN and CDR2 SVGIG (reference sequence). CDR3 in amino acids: CAWSVSRPGQGGNEQFF. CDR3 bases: TGTGCCTGGAGTGTTTCCCGACCGGGACAGGGAGGCAATGAGCAGTTCTTC.

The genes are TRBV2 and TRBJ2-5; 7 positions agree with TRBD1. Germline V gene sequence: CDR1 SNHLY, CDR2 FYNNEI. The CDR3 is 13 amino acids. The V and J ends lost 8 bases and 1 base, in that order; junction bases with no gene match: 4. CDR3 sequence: CASHRGGQETQYF. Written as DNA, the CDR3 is TGTGCCAGCCACAGGGGTGGCCAAGAGACCCAGTACTTC. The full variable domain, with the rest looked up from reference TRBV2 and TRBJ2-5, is EPEVTQTPSHQVTQMGQEVILRCVPISNHLYFYWYRQILGQKVEFLVSFYNNEISEKSEIFDDQFSVERPDGSNFTLKIRSTKLEDSAMYFCASHRGGQETQYFGPGTRLLVL.

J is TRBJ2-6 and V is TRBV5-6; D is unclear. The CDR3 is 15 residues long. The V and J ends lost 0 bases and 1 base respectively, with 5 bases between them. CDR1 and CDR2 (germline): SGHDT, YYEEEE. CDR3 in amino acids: CASSLEWSGANVLTF. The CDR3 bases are TGTGCCAGCAGCTTGGAATGGTCTGGGGCCAACGTCCTGACTTTC.

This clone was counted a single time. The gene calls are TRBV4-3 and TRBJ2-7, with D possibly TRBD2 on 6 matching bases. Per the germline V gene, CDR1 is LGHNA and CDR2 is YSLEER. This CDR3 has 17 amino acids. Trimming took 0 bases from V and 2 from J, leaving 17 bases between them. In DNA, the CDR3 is TGCGCCAGCAGCCAAGAGGCCGGTGGCGGGACCCCCTACGAGCAGTACTTC. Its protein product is CASSQEAGGGTPYEQYF.

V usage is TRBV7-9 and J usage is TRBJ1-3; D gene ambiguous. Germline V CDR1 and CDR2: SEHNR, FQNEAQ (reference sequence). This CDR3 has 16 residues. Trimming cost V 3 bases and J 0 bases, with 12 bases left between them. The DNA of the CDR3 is TGTGCCAGCAGCTTGGAGGACCGTTTCTCTGGAAACACCATATATTTT. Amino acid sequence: CASSLEDRFSGNTIYF.

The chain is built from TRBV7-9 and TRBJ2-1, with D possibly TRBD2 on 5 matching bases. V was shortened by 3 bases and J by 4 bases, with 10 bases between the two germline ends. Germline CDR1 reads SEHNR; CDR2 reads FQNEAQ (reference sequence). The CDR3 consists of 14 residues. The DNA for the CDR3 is TGTGCCAGCAGCTTCCGGGAAGAATACAATGAGCAGTTCTTC. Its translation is CASSFREEYNEQFF.

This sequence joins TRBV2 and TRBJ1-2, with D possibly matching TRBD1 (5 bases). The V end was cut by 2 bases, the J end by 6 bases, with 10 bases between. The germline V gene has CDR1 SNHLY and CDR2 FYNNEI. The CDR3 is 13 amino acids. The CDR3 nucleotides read TGTGCCAGCAGTGAAACGGGGCGAGATGGCTACACCTTC. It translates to CASSETGRDGYTF.

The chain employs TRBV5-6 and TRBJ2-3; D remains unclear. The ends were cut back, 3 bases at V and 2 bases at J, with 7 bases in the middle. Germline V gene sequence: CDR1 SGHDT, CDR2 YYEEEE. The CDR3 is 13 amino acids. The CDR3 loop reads CASSWISTDTQYF. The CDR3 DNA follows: TGTGCCAGCAGCTGGATCTCCACAGATACGCAGTATTTT. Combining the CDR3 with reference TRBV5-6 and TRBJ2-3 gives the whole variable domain DAGVTQSPTHLIKTRGQQVTLRCSPKSGHDTVSWYQQALGQGPQFIFQYYEEEERQRGNFPDRFSGHQFPNYSSELNVNALLLGDSALYLCASSWISTDTQYFGPGTRLTVL.